Listed here is a single T cell receptor beta chain. What it recognizes is unknown. This sample is part of a study of cytomegalovirus exposure and HLA in healthy donors. Use of 60 Vbeta and 13 Jbeta primers characterized the PCR. Using immunoSEQ multiplex PCR, the repertoire was profiled, and TCRdb retains in-frame clones only, with some absent. The table lists around 70,000 clones. General study results and limits: Versus the approximately 670-donor mean, an Asian-associated ancestry cluster reportedly showed fewer N-insertions in a later analysis. According to a later analysis, most TCR beta chains associated with CMV appeared HLA-restricted.

Germline loops: CDR1 SGDLS, CDR2 YYNGEE. The CDR3 runs 15 residues. J gave up 3 bases and V 4 bases, and 6 bases lay outside the gene matches. The sample consisted of PBMCs. The receptor comes from a man aged 35 to 55 in good health and CMV-seronegative. The chain has TRBV9 and TRBJ2-3, with 9 nucleotides matching TRBD2. CDR3 amino acids: CASSLRGGATDTQYF. DNA for the CDR3: TGTGCCAGCAGCCTCCGCGGGGGGGCGACAGATACGCAGTATTTT.